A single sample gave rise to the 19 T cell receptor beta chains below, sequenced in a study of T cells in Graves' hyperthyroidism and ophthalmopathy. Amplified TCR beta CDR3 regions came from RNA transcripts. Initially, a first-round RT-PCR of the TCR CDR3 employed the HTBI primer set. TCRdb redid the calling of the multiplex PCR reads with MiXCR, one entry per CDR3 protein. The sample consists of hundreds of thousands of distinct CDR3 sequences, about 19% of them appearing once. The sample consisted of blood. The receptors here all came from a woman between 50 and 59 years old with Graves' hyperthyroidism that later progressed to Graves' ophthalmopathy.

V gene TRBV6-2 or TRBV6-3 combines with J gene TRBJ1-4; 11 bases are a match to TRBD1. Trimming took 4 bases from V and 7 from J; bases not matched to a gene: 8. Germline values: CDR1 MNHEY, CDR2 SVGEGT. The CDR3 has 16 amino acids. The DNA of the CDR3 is TGTGCCAGCAGTTCGGACAGGGGGCGATTGCGTGAAAAACTGTTTTTT. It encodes CASSSDRGRLREKLFF.

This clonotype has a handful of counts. The CDR3 DNA reads as TGTGCCAGCAGTGAACAGGGGGCCGCTACCCAAGCTTTCTTT. This translates into CASSEQGAATQAFF. The chain links TRBV7-3 to TRBJ1-1; the match to TRBD1 covers 9 bases. In germline, CDR1 is SGHTA, CDR2 FQGTGA. V shed 6 bases, J shed 9 bases, and the junction held 11 bases outside the gene matches. The length of the CDR3 is 14 residues.

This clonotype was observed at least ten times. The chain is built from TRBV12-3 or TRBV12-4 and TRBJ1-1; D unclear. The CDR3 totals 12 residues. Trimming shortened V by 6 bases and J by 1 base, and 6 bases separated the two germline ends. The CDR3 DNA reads TGTGCCAGCAGGGAAGGGAACACTGAAGCTTTCTTT. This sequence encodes CASREGNTEAFF.

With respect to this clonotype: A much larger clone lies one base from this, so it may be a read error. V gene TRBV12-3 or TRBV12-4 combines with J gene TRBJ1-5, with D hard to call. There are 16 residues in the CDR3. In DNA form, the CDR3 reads TGTGCCAGCAGTCCCCTGGGCGTGTATAGCAGTCAGCCCCAGCATTTT. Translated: CASSPLGVYSSQPQHF.

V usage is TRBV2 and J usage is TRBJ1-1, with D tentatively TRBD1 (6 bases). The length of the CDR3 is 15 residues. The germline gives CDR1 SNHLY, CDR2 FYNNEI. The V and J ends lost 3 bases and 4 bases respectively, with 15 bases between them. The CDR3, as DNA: TGTGCCAGCAGTGACCGGACGGTCAGGGGCACTGAAGCTTTCTTT. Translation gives CASSDRTVRGTEAFF.

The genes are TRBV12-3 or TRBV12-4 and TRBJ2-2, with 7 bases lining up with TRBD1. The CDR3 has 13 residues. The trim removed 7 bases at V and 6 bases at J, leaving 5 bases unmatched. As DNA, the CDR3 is TGTGCCAGCACAAAAGACAGGGCCGGGGAGCTGTTTTTT. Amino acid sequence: CASTKDRAGELFF.

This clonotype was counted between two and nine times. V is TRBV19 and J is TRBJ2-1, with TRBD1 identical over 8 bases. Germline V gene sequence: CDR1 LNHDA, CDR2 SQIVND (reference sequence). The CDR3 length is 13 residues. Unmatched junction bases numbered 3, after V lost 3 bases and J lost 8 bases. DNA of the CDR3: TGTGCCAGTAGTATGGGACAGGAGGATGAGCAGTTCTTC. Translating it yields CASSMGQEDEQFF.

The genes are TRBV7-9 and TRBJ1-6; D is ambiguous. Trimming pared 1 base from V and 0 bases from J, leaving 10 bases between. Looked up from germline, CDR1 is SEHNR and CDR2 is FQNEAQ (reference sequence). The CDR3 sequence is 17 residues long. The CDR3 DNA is TGTGCCAGCAGCTTAGGAGGTCCGTCCTCCTATAATTCACCCCTCCACTTT. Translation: CASSLGGPSSYNSPLHF.

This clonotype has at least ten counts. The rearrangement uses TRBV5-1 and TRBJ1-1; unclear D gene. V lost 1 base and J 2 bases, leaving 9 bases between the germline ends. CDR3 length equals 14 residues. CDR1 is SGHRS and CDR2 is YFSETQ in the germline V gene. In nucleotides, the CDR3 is TGCGCCAGCAGCTTGACAAGGATTAACACTGAAGCTTTCTTT. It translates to CASSLTRINTEAFF.

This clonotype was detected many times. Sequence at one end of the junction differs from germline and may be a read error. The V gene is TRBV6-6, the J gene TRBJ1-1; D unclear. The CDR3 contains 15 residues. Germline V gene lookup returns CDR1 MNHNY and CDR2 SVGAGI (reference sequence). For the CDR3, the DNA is TGTGCCAGCAGTTACTATGGCAGATTGAACACTGAAGCCTTCTTT. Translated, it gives CASSYYGRLNTEAFF.

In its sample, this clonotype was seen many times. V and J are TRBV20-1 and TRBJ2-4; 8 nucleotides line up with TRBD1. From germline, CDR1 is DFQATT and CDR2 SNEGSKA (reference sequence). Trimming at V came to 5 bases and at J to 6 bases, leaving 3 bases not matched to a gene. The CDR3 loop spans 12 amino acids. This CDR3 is CSADRGGNIQYF. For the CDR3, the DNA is TGCAGTGCTGACAGGGGCGGAAACATTCAGTACTTC.

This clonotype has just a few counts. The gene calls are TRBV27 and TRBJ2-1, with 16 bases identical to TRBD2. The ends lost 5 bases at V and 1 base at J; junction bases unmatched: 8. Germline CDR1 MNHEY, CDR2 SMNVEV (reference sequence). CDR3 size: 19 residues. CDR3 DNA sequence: TGTGCCAGCAGTAAATCGGGACTAGCGGGGGGGCTGTCCTACAATGAGCAGTTCTTC. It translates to CASSKSGLAGGLSYNEQFF.

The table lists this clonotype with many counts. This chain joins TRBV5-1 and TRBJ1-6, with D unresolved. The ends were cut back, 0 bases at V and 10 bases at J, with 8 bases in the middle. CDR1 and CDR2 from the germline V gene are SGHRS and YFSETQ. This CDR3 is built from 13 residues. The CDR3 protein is CASSLGGSSPLHF. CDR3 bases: TGCGCCAGCAGCTTGGGAGGGAGCTCACCCCTCCACTTT.

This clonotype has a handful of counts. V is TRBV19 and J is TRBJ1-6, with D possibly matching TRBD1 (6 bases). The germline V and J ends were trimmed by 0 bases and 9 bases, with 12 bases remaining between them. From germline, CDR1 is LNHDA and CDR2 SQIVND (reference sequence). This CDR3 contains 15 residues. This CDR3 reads CASSIEGAPGSPLHF. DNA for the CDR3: TGTGCCAGTAGTATAGAGGGGGCGCCTGGTTCACCCCTCCACTTT. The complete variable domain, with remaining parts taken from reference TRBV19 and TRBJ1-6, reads DGGITQSPKYLFRKEGQNVTLSCEQNLNHDAMYWYRQDPGQGLRLIYYSQIVNDFQKGDIAEGYSVSREKKESFPLTVTSAQKNPTAFYLCASSIEGAPGSPLHFGNGTRLTVT.

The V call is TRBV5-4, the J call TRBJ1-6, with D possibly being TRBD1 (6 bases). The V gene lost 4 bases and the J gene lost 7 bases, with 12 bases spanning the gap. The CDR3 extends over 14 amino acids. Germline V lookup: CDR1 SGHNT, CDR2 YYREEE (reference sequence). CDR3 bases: TGTGCCAGCAGCCTGGGACACTCAAATTCACCCCTCCACTTT. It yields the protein CASSLGHSNSPLHF. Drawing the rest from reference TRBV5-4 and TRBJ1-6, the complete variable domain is ETGVTQSPTHLIKTRGQQVTLRCSSQSGHNTVSWYQQALGQGPQFIFQYYREEENGRGNFPPRFSGLQFPNYSSELNVNALELDDSALYLCASSLGHSNSPLHFGNGTRLTVT.

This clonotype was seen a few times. The CDR3 DNA reads TGTGCCAGCTATACACTGCTTGAAGCTTTCTTT. It codes for CASYTLLEAFF. The genes are TRBV6-1 and TRBJ1-1; D not resolved. From germline, CDR1 is MNHNS and CDR2 SASEGT. V shed 8 bases and J shed 7 bases, with 11 bases lying between them. The length of the CDR3 is 11 residues.

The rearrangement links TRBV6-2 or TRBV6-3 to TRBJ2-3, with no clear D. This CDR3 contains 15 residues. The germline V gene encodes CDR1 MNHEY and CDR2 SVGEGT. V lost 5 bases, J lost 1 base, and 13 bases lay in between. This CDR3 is CASSHGRGGTDTQYF. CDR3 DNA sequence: TGTGCCAGCAGTCACGGTAGAGGAGGCACAGATACGCAGTATTTT.

CDR3 in DNA: TGCAGCGTTGAGGGACAGGGAGCACTCTCCTACGAGCAGTACTTC. Protein sequence: CSVEGQGALSYEQYF. The rearrangement links TRBV29-1 to TRBJ2-7; 9 bases line up with TRBD1. The CDR3 sequence is 15 residues long. The J segment lost 0 bases and the V segment lost 3 bases, leaving 6 bases of the junction unmatched. Germline loops: CDR1 SQVTM, CDR2 ANQGSEA.

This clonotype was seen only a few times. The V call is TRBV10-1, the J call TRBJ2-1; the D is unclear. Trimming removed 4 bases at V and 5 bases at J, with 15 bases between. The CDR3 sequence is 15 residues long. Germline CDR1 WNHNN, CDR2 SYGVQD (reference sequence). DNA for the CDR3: TGCGCCAGCAGTGGTCTTGGCCCGTCTAACAATGAGCAGTTCTTC. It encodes CASSGLGPSNNEQFF.